The clone carrying this TCR beta chain has just one count. Its cognate antigen is unknown. The data derive from a study of brain T cells in children with intractable seizures. Surgery cases with the highest brain T cell transcript signatures were chosen for sequencing. Patients received at least one anti-epileptic drug before surgery. Study conclusions and caveats: HCMV serostatus was not known, and viral specificity came from CDR3 similarity only. Absence of clones before surgery may stem from lower sequencing depth.

Sequencing was performed with immunoSEQ multiplex PCR; in TCRdb, only in-frame clones are kept and a portion is missing. The sample lists 95,000 to 120,000 clones, around 94% occurring once. This CDR3 spans 15 amino acids. Germline assignment: CDR1 MNHEY and CDR2 SMNVEV (reference sequence). Trimming pared 0 bases from V and 1 base from J, leaving 9 bases between. This receptor was obtained from a boy in the first two years of life with hemimegalencephaly and intractable seizures. This sample comprised peripheral blood, obtained at surgery. The V call is TRBV27, the J call TRBJ1-1, with D unclear. Here the CDR3 reads CASSLSVVGNTEAFF. CDR3 sequence (DNA): TGTGCCAGCAGTTTATCGGTTGTCGGGAACACTGAAGCTTTCTTT.